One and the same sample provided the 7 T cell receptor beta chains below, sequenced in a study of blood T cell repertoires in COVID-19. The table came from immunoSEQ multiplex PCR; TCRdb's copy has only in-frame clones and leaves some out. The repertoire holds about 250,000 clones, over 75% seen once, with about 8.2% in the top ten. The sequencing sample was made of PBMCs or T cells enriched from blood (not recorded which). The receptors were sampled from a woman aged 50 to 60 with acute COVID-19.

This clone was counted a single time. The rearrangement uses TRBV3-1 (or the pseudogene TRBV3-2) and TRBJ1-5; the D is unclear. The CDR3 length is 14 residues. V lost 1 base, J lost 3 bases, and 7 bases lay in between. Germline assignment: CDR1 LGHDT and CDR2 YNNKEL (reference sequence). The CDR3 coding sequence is TGTGCCAGCAGCCAAGGCGGAACCAATCAGCCCCAGCATTTT. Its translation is CASSQGGTNQPQHF.

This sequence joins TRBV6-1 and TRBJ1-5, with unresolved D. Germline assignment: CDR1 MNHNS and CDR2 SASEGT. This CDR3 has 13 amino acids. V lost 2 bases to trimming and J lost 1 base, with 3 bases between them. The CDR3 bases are TGTGCCAGCAGTGAACAGAGCAATCAGCCCCAGCATTTT. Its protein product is CASSEQSNQPQHF.

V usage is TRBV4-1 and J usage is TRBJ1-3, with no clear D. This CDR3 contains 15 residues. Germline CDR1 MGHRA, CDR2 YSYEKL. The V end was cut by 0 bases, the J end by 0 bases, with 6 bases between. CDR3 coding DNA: TGCGCCAGCAGCCAAGATCGCAGCTCTGGAAACACCATATATTTT. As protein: CASSQDRSSGNTIYF.

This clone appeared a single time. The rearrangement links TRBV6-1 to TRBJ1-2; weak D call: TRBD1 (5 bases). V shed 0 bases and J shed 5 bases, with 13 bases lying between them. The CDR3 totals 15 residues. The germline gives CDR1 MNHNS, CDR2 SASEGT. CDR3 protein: CASSEAQGYYYGYTF. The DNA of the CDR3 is TGTGCCAGCAGTGAAGCCCAGGGATATTATTATGGCTACACCTTC.

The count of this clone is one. The CDR3 sequence is CASRTNSGGASEQYF. CDR3 DNA: TGTGCCAGCAGAACCAATAGCGGGGGGGCCTCCGAGCAGTACTTC. The chain carries TRBV6-5 and TRBJ2-7; 11 bases are a match to TRBD2. Trimming cost V 6 bases and J 6 bases; bases outside gene matches: 10. The CDR3 loop spans 15 amino acids. Germline V gives CDR1 MNHEY, CDR2 SVGAGI.

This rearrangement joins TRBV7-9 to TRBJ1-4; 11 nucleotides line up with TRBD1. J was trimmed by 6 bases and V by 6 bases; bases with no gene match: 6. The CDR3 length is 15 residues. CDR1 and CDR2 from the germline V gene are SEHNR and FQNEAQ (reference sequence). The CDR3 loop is CASSLPGQGDEKLFF. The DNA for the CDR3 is TGTGCCAGCAGTCTTCCGGGACAGGGGGATGAAAAACTGTTTTTT.

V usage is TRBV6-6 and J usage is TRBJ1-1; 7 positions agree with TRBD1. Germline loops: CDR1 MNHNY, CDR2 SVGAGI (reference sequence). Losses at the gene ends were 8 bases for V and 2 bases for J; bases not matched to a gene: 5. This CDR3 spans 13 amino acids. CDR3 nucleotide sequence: TGTGCCAGCGTGGGGACAGAAAACACTGAAGCTTTCTTT. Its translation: CASVGTENTEAFF.